The 30 T cell receptor beta chains listed next were all sequenced from one sample in a study of human T cells and chemical hapten exposure. Via MiXCR, TCRdb re-called the RACE reads, giving one row per CDR3 protein. The table shows over 65,000 distinct CDR3 sequences, with around 11% occurring only once. Sample time point: patch test 1, 2 weeks after DPC sensitization. As for treatment: therapeutic diphenylcyclopropenone sensitization with weekly scalp DPC. The sample was whole blood, taken in connection with sensitization to the hapten diphenylcyclopropenone (DPC). These receptors came from a woman aged 45-65 years with alopecia areata. Some clones in this sample may be carry-over from other donors' samples.

The table lists this clonotype with a few counts. The chain couples TRBV28 to TRBJ1-1, with TRBD1 as a possible D gene (6 bases). Germline lookup yields CDR1 MDHEN and CDR2 SYDVKM. This CDR3 is built from 14 residues. Trimming removed 7 bases at V and 4 bases at J, with 16 bases between. CDR3 coding DNA: TGTGCCAGCAAAACAGGGCATTTGAGCACTGAAGCTTTCTTT. It codes for CASKTGHLSTEAFF.

This clonotype was seen at least ten times. This chain connects TRBV7-9 to TRBJ1-2; D is unclear. Per the germline V gene, CDR1 is SEHNR and CDR2 is FQNEAQ (reference sequence). The CDR3 is 14 amino acids. V was clipped by 3 bases and J by 0 bases, with 8 bases between them. In DNA, the CDR3 is TGTGCCAGCAGCTTTTACGGGACTAACTATGGCTACACCTTC. It is translated as CASSFYGTNYGYTF.

The J gene is TRBJ2-4, the V gene TRBV7-2, with TRBD2 matching 8 bases. The germline gives CDR1 SGHTA, CDR2 FQGNSA. Trimming cost V 4 bases and J 0 bases; bases outside gene matches: 14. The CDR3 contains 19 residues. CDR3 in DNA: TGTGCCAGCAGCTCGCGAGGTGGTAGCGGGAACTTAGCCAAAAACATTCAGTACTTC. Translating gives CASSSRGGSGNLAKNIQYF.

With regard to this clonotype: Given a much more abundant clone one base away, this may be a read error. The chain couples TRBV25-1 to TRBJ1-1; no clear D. The CDR3 sequence is 12 residues long. Looked up from germline, CDR1 is MGHDK and CDR2 is SYGVNS. The germline V and J ends were trimmed by 4 bases and 0 bases, with 3 bases remaining between them. CDR3 residues: CASSGMNTEAFF. The CDR3 coding sequence is TGTGCCAGCAGTGGGATGAACACTGAAGCTTTCTTT. Complete variable domain (other parts from reference TRBV25-1 and TRBJ1-1): EADIYQTPRYLVIGTGKKITLECSQTMGHDKMYWYQQDPGMELHLIHYSYGVNSTEKGDLSSESTVSRIRTEHFPLTLESARPSHTSQYLCASSGMNTEAFFGQGTRLTVV.

Ten or more counts support this clonotype. The J gene is TRBJ2-7, the V gene TRBV2; 8 bases line up with TRBD1. With 4 bases clipped from V and 4 bases from J, the junction kept 3 bases outside the gene matches. CDR1 and CDR2 from the germline V gene are SNHLY and FYNNEI. This CDR3 has 13 residues. CDR3 DNA: TGTGCCAGCAGTGGACAGGGGTTGTACGAGCAGTACTTC. This translates into CASSGQGLYEQYF.

This clonotype was counted only a few times. The chain couples TRBV18 to TRBJ2-7, with no clear D. Trimming stripped 3 bases from V and 3 bases from J, with 18 bases between. The V gene's germline CDR1 is KGHSH and CDR2 LQKENI. CDR3 length: 16 amino acids. CDR3 in amino acids: CASSPVAPTTFYEQYF. The DNA for the CDR3 is TGTGCCAGCTCACCTGTCGCTCCAACTACGTTCTACGAGCAGTACTTC.

The chain recombines TRBV12-3 or TRBV12-4 with TRBJ2-5; 8 bases align to TRBD1. The CDR3 length is 15 residues. V shed 4 bases and J 4 bases; nucleotides not matched to a gene: 8. The DNA for the CDR3 is TGTGCCAGCAGTTCCCAGGGGGCTCTTCGAGAGACCCAGTACTTC. It yields the protein CASSSQGALRETQYF.

In this sample, this clonotype turned up many times. This chain links TRBV27 with TRBJ2-3, with TRBD1 matching over 8 bases. Trimming took 7 bases from V and 1 from J; bases not matched to a gene: 4. This CDR3 region has 14 residues. Germline V gene data show CDR1 as MNHEY and CDR2 as SMNVEV (reference sequence). The CDR3 DNA sequence: TGTGCCAGCACCACGGGACAGGGCACAGATACGCAGTATTTT. It translates to CASTTGQGTDTQYF.

This clonotype is medium-sized in the sample. The chain links TRBV7-2 to TRBJ2-2; 8 bases line up with TRBD2. Germline-derived CDR1 and CDR2 are SGHTA and FQGNSA. This CDR3 comprises 16 residues. The J segment lost 4 bases and the V segment lost 1 base, leaving 5 bases of the junction unmatched. The CDR3: CASSLGIAGFTGELFF. The CDR3 bases are TGTGCCAGCAGCTTAGGGATAGCGGGGTTCACCGGGGAGCTGTTTTTT.

J is TRBJ1-6 and V is TRBV11-2, with D hard to call. The CDR3 consists of 16 residues. V was pared by 3 bases and J by 0 bases, with 9 bases between. CDR1 and CDR2 from the germline V gene are SGHAT and FQNNGV. In nucleotides, the CDR3 is TGTGCCAGCAGCTTGGACCGAAGCTCCTATAATTCACCCCTCCACTTT. Protein: CASSLDRSSYNSPLHF.

This clonotype was counted many times. V usage is TRBV6-6 and J usage is TRBJ2-5; D gene ambiguous. Germline V gives CDR1 MNHNY, CDR2 SVGAGI (reference sequence). Trimming stripped 2 bases from V and 5 bases from J, with 12 bases between. The CDR3 runs to 14 residues. This CDR3 reads CASSYDRSSETQYF. For the CDR3, the DNA is TGTGCCAGCAGTTACGACCGCTCCTCGGAGACCCAGTACTTC.

The chain is built from TRBV6-6 and TRBJ2-5; 7 bases match TRBD2. J lost 5 bases, V lost 6 bases, and 9 bases had no gene match. Germline values: CDR1 MNHNY, CDR2 SVGAGI (reference sequence). The CDR3 loop spans 14 amino acids. CDR3 amino acids: CASSPGGSFETQYF. The DNA of the CDR3 is TGTGCCAGCAGCCCGGGCGGGAGTTTTGAGACCCAGTACTTC.

CDR3 bases: TGTGCCAGCAGCCGTACATCAGGAGCCTACGAGCAGTACTTC. Its translation is CASSRTSGAYEQYF. The genes are TRBV12-3 or TRBV12-4 and TRBJ2-7; D not resolved. Deletions cut 6 bases from V and 2 bases from J, with 14 bases between. The CDR3 loop spans 14 amino acids.

Many counts were recorded for this clonotype. The chain recombines TRBV5-6 with TRBJ1-1; TRBD1 is a possible D gene (5 bases). V was pared by 4 bases and J by 7 bases, with 20 bases between. CDR1 is SGHDT, CDR2 YYEEEE, per germline. The CDR3 runs 15 residues. CDR3 sequence (DNA): TGTGCCAGCAGCCTACCAACCAGGGAACGCGATGAAGCTTTCTTT. As protein: CASSLPTRERDEAFF.

V and J are TRBV29-1 and TRBJ2-7, with a weak D call TRBD2 (5 bases). V gave up 7 bases and J gave up 5 bases, with 21 bases separating them. The CDR3 covers 14 residues. Germline CDR1 reads SQVTM; CDR2 reads ANQGSEA. In DNA, the CDR3 is TGCAGCGCAGGTAGTGGCAGCTTGAGGGACGAGCAGTACTTC. Translated, it gives CSAGSGSLRDEQYF.

This clonotype turned up a few times. The chain has TRBV11-2 and TRBJ1-1; D uncertain. Germline V gene sequence: CDR1 SGHAT, CDR2 FQNNGV. The V and J ends lost 1 base and 5 bases respectively, with 11 bases between them. The CDR3 length is 14 residues. In nucleotides, the CDR3 is TGTGCCAGCAGCTTAGGGAGAGTTTCTACTGAAGCTTTCTTT. Its protein product is CASSLGRVSTEAFF.

This clonotype was picked up many times. The chain couples TRBV7-2 to TRBJ2-2, with 7 positions matching TRBD1. The germline V gene encodes CDR1 SGHTA and CDR2 FQGNSA. The CDR3 contains 15 residues. The ends lost 1 base at V and 6 bases at J; junction bases unmatched: 5. In nucleotides, the CDR3 is TGTGCCAGCAGCTTAGAAGGGGGCCTCGCCGGGGAGCTGTTTTTT. It codes for CASSLEGGLAGELFF.

This clonotype turned up a few times. The chain uses TRBV3-1 and TRBJ1-2; D is uncertain. With 1 base removed from V and 5 bases from J, the gap between germline ends came to 8 bases. The CDR3 runs to 13 residues. Germline V gene data show CDR1 as LGHDT and CDR2 as YNNKEL (reference sequence). CDR3 nucleotide sequence: TGTGCCAGCAGCCAAGCGAACTTATATGGCTACACCTTC. Its translation is CASSQANLYGYTF. Full variable domain (rest looked up from reference TRBV3-1 and TRBJ1-2): DTAVSQTPKYLVTQMGNDKSIKCEQNLGHDTMYWYKQDSKKFLKIMFSYNNKELIINETVPNRFSPKSPDKAHLNLHINSLELGDSAVYFCASSQANLYGYTFGSGTRLTVV.

This chain uses TRBV6-2 or TRBV6-3 with TRBJ2-7, with 7 positions matching TRBD2. Germline V lookup: CDR1 MNHEY, CDR2 SVGEGT. With 5 bases clipped from V and 5 bases from J, the junction kept 3 bases outside the gene matches. The CDR3 has 12 amino acids. CDR3 protein: CASSLAGDEQYF. DNA of the CDR3: TGTGCCAGCAGTCTGGCGGGGGACGAGCAGTACTTC.

This clonotype was recorded many times. The chain combines TRBV29-1 with TRBJ2-7; D not certain. CDR3 length: 12 amino acids. Trimming shortened V by 3 bases and J by 7 bases, and 13 bases separated the two germline ends. Germline CDR1 SQVTM, CDR2 ANQGSEA. CDR3 sequence reads: CSVEADGWEQYF. DNA for the CDR3: TGCAGCGTTGAGGCAGATGGGTGGGAGCAGTACTTC.

This clonotype turned up a few times. The chain links TRBV20-1 to TRBJ1-1, with D possibly matching TRBD1 (6 bases). CDR1 and CDR2 (germline): DFQATT, SNEGSKA (reference sequence). The V end lost 7 bases, the J end lost 2 bases, and 20 bases lay between the germline ends. The CDR3 runs to 15 residues. Here the CDR3 DNA reads TGCAGTGTTCAGAGCGTAGGGGGTCGTAACACTGAAGCTTTCTTT. This sequence encodes CSVQSVGGRNTEAFF.

This clonotype was seen more than once but under ten times. The rearrangement uses TRBV5-1 and TRBJ2-7; tentatively, D is TRBD1 (6 bases). The germline gives CDR1 SGHRS, CDR2 YFSETQ. This CDR3 spans 16 amino acids. Trimming took 1 base from V and 3 from J, leaving 17 bases between them. CDR3 protein: CASSLWGLEGGYEQYF. In DNA form, the CDR3 reads TGCGCCAGCAGCTTGTGGGGCCTCGAAGGGGGCTACGAGCAGTACTTC.

This clonotype has a handful of counts. This chain uses TRBV29-1 with TRBJ2-3; either TRBD1 or TRBD2 may supply D (6 bases each). The V gene's germline CDR1 is SQVTM and CDR2 ANQGSEA. V dropped 7 bases and J dropped 4 bases, with 15 bases sitting between them. This CDR3 region has 13 residues. CDR3: CSATWRGADTQYF. DNA for the CDR3: TGCAGCGCAACGTGGAGGGGGGCAGATACGCAGTATTTT.

The rearrangement joins TRBV20-1 to TRBJ2-7; D remains ambiguous. This CDR3 has 12 amino acids. V gave up 1 base and J gave up 6 bases, with 10 bases separating them. Germline CDR1 is DFQATT and CDR2 is SNEGSKA (reference sequence). The CDR3 region is CSARGPASEQYF. DNA of the CDR3: TGCAGTGCTAGAGGACCCGCCTCCGAGCAGTACTTC.

This clonotype has a count of ten or more. The chain links TRBV7-2 to TRBJ1-5; D might be TRBD1 (5 bases). Trimming removed 2 bases at V and 2 bases at J, with 13 bases between. The CDR3 spans 16 residues. CDR1 SGHTA and CDR2 FQGNSA come from the germline V gene. The DNA for the CDR3 is TGTGCCAGCAGCTTATCGAGGGGTGGTGGCAATCAGCCCCAGCATTTT. It translates to CASSLSRGGGNQPQHF.

This clonotype was seen ten or more times. The J gene is TRBJ2-2, the V gene TRBV12-3 or TRBV12-4, with 12 bases matching TRBD2. Trimming took 7 bases from V and 6 from J; bases not matched to a gene: 12. The CDR3 spans 17 residues. The CDR3 loop is CASIASGGARGAGELFF. The CDR3 nucleotides read TGTGCCAGCATCGCTAGCGGGGGGGCCCGAGGGGCCGGGGAGCTGTTTTTT.

This clonotype has at least ten counts. The chain recombines TRBV20-1 with TRBJ2-3; possibly TRBD2 for D (5 bases). This CDR3 has 12 residues. In germline, CDR1 is DFQATT, CDR2 SNEGSKA (reference sequence). Trimming stripped 3 bases from V and 8 bases from J, with 12 bases between. The CDR3 protein is CSASPTEGTQYF. Here the CDR3 DNA reads TGCAGTGCTAGTCCGACTGAGGGTACGCAGTATTTT.

This clonotype was detected ten times or more. CDR3 DNA sequence: TGTGCCAGTCATCAGGGGGCCCCTTTCAGGGGCCACTATGGCTACACCTTC. It yields the protein CASHQGAPFRGHYGYTF. The chain links TRBV12-3 or TRBV12-4 to TRBJ1-2, with TRBD1 identical over 8 bases. Losses at the gene ends were 9 bases for V and 3 bases for J; bases not matched to a gene: 18. This CDR3 is built from 17 residues.

This clonotype has ten or more counts. The chain links TRBV18 to TRBJ2-1; TRBD2 is a possible D gene (6 bases). Germline V lookup: CDR1 KGHSH, CDR2 LQKENI. Trimming took off 1 base at V and 4 bases at J, with 8 bases between the two ends. This CDR3 is built from 14 residues. CDR3: CASSPRGVYNEQFF. In nucleotides, the CDR3 is TGTGCCAGCTCACCACGGGGGGTTTACAATGAGCAGTTCTTC.

This clonotype has a count of ten or more. This chain links TRBV10-3 with TRBJ2-7, with 8 bases that match TRBD2. Germline CDR1 and CDR2: ENHRY and SYGVKD. V lost 0 bases to trimming and J lost 0 bases; unmatched junction nucleotides: 13. The CDR3 covers 19 residues. The CDR3 loop is CAISESFWVGGRSSYEQYF. CDR3 coding DNA: TGTGCCATCAGTGAGTCTTTTTGGGTCGGCGGGAGGAGCTCCTACGAGCAGTACTTC.